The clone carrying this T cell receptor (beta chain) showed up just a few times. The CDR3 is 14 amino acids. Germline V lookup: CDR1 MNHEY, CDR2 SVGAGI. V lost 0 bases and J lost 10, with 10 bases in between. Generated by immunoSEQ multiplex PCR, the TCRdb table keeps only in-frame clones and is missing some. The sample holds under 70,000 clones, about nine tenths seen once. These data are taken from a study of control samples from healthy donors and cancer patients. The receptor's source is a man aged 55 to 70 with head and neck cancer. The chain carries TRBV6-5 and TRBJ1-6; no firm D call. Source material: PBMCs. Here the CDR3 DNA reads TGTGCCAGCAGTTACTCGAAATCTCGATCACCCCTCCACTTT. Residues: CASSYSKSRSPLHF.